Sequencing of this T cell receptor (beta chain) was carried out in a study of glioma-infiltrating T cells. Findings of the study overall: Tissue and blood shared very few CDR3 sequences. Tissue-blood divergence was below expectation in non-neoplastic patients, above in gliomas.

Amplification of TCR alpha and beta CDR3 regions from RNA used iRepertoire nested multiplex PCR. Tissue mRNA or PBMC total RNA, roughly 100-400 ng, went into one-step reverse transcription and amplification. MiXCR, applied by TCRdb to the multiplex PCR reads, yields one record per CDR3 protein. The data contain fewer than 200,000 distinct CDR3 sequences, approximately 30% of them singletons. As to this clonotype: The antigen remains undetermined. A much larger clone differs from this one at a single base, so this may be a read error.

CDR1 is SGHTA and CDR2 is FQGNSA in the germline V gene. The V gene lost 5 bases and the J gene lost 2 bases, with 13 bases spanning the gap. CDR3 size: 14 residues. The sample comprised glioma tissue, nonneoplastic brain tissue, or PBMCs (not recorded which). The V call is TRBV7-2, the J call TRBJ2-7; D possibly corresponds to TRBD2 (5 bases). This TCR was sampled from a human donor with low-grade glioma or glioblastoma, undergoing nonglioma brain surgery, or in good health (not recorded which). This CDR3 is CASSGSVGPYEQYF. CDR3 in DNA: TGTGCCAGCAGCGGTAGCGTAGGACCCTACGAGCAGTACTTC.